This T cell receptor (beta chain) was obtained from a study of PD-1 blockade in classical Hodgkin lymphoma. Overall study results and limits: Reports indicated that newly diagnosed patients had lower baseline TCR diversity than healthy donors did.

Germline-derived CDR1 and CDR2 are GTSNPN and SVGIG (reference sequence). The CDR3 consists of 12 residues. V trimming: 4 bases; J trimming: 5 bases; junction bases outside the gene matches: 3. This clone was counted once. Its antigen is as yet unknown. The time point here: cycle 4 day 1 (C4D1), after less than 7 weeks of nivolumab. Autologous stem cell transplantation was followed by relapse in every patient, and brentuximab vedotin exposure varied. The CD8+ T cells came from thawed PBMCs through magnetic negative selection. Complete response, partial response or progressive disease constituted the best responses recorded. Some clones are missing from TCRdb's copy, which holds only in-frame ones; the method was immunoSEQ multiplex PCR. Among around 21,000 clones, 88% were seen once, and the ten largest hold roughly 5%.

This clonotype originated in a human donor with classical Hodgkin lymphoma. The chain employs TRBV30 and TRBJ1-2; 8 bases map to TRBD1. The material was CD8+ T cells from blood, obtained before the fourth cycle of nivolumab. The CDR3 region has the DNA TGTGCCTGGAACAGGGGGTGGTATGGCTACACCTTC. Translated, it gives CAWNRGWYGYTF.